Sequencing of this T cell receptor beta chain was carried out in a study of cytomegalovirus exposure and HLA in healthy donors. Overall study: In a previous analysis, approximately 110 million unique TCR beta sequences were found from 150 million to 200 million T cells.

The V gene lost 4 bases and the J gene lost 1 base, with 10 bases spanning the gap. The CDR3 runs 13 residues. The germline V gene has CDR1 GTSNPN and CDR2 SVGIG (reference sequence). The study ran its PCR with 60 Vbeta and 13 Jbeta primers. Libraries were prepared by immunoSEQ multiplex PCR; TCRdb keeps only in-frame clonotypes and omits some of them. The sample carries 130,000 or so clones, roughly four fifths recorded once. Study results and caveats: CMV antigen specificity was confirmed in vitro for a few CMV-associated chains. Based on reports, TCR beta sequences accurately predicted HLA-A and HLA-B alleles for most subjects.

With regard to this clone: Its matching antigen is unknown.

What was sequenced was PBMCs. The rearrangement links TRBV30 to TRBJ2-5, with TRBD1 as a possible D gene (5 bases). The TCR originated in a man younger than 30 in good health and CMV-seropositive. The CDR3 region has the DNA TGTGCCTGGACCCAGGGCTTCCAAGAGACCCAGTACTTC. Translating gives CAWTQGFQETQYF.